This T cell receptor beta chain stems from a study of cytomegalovirus exposure and HLA in healthy donors. Overall study: As an earlier analysis found, some 170 million T cells yielded 90 million to 140 million unique TCR beta sequences. Study-wide results and caveats: A later analysis showed HLA-associated TCR beta chains outstripping equally common others in clonal expansion. A cluster of highly shared sequence variants was likely a sequencing artifact.

This clone was seen a few times. Antigen unknown. At the time of sampling, donors were nominally healthy, though unrecorded immune exposures were likely. PCR involved 60 Vbeta and 13 Jbeta primers. Sequencing was performed with immunoSEQ multiplex PCR; in TCRdb, only in-frame clones are kept and a portion is missing. This sample has 200,000 to 250,000 clones; roughly 84% occur once, and the top ten carry 1.3%. This CDR3 is built from 13 residues. Germline-derived CDR1 and CDR2 are SEHNR and FQNEAQ (reference sequence). V was cut by 7 bases and J by 3 bases, with 11 bases left in between. Sample: PBMCs. The TCR comes from a human donor in good health. The V gene is TRBV7-9, the J gene TRBJ2-3, with D possibly being TRBD2 (6 bases). The CDR3 here is CASKNGGTDTQYF. The CDR3 bases are TGTGCCAGCAAAAATGGGGGGACAGATACGCAGTATTTT.